The 18 T cell receptor beta chains below come from one sample, sequenced in a study of blood T cell repertoires in COVID-19 (dated by TCRdb to 2018 to 2020). The protocol used for the library was the immunoSEQ multiplex PCR assay. TCRdb's version of the immuneACCESS table is confined to in-frame rearrangements and falls short of the full clone set. An unresolved V gene accounts for under half of the shortfall where checked; the remainder is of unknown origin. The sample table contains about 150,000 clones; only one count was recorded for over 60% of them. The ten top clones hold 3.7% of the sample. Sequencing input: peripheral blood. Receptors were obtained from an elderly woman with acute or convalescent COVID-19.

This clone turned up a few times. This rearrangement joins TRBV6-5 to TRBJ1-2; a possible D gene is TRBD1 (6 bases). The CDR3 length is 14 residues. The germline V gene has CDR1 MNHEY and CDR2 SVGAGI. V was cut by 7 bases and J by 8 bases, with 20 bases left in between. The CDR3 region is CASNPTTGFEGYTF. CDR3 DNA: TGTGCCAGCAACCCCACCACAGGGTTTGAGGGCTACACCTTC.

The chain combines TRBV19 with TRBJ1-1, with a possible D match to TRBD1 (6 bases). Per the germline V gene, CDR1 is LNHDA and CDR2 is SQIVND (reference sequence). The CDR3 length is 15 residues. Deletions cut 3 bases from V and 4 bases from J, with 15 bases between. CDR3 DNA sequence: TGTGCCAGTAGTATCAGACAGGCCGAGGGCACTGAAGCTTTCTTT. This sequence encodes CASSIRQAEGTEAFF.

The CDR3 spells CASTSVGASNSPLHF. CDR3 bases: TGTGCCAGCACCTCGGTGGGAGCAAGTAATTCACCCCTCCACTTT. The V call is TRBV5-5, the J call TRBJ1-6; D is ambiguous. This CDR3 comprises 15 residues. Germline V lookup: CDR1 SGHKS, CDR2 YYEKEE (reference sequence). V was clipped by 6 bases and J by 6 bases, with 16 bases between them.

This clone was seen a single time. CDR3 sequence: CASTMSWRGPQYF. In nucleotides, the CDR3 is TGTGCCAGCACCATGAGCTGGAGGGGGCCCCAGTACTTC. This chain uses TRBV11-1 with TRBJ2-5; tentatively, D is TRBD1 (7 bases). V was shortened by 7 bases and J by 9 bases, with 18 bases between the two germline ends. This CDR3 spans 13 amino acids. Germline values: CDR1 SGHAT, CDR2 FQDESV (reference sequence).

V usage is TRBV10-3 and J usage is TRBJ2-1; D perhaps matches TRBD1 (6 bases). Between the trimmed V and J ends, which lost 8 bases and 5 bases, there was a span of 19 bases. Germline lookup yields CDR1 ENHRY and CDR2 SYGVKD. The CDR3 is 15 residues long. CDR3 DNA sequence: TGTGCCATCCAGGCAGGAAACAGGGAAGACAATGAGCAGTTCTTC. This codes for CAIQAGNREDNEQFF.

The V and J genes are TRBV3-1 (or the pseudogene TRBV3-2) and TRBJ2-7; TRBD2 matches at 7 bases. This CDR3 is 15 amino acids long. J lost 3 bases, V lost 1 base, and 6 bases had no gene match. The V gene's germline CDR1 is LGHDT and CDR2 YNNKEL (reference sequence). The CDR3 protein is CASSQVNGGNYEQYF. The CDR3 DNA is TGTGCCAGCAGCCAAGTGAACGGGGGGAACTACGAGCAGTACTTC.

The J gene is TRBJ1-2, the V gene TRBV29-1, with D maybe TRBD1 (6 bases). Germline lookup yields CDR1 SQVTM and CDR2 ANQGSEA. V gave up 5 bases and J gave up 7 bases, with 11 bases separating them. The CDR3 sequence is 11 residues long. The CDR3 loop is CSVPGAGGYTF. The CDR3 nucleotides read TGCAGCGTTCCAGGGGCGGGTGGCTACACCTTC.

The V gene is TRBV2, the J gene TRBJ2-1, with 7 bases identical to TRBD2. The CDR3 covers 15 residues. The J segment lost 0 bases and the V segment lost 6 bases, leaving 5 bases of the junction unmatched. Per the germline V gene, CDR1 is SNHLY and CDR2 is FYNNEI. The CDR3 region is CASRAAGSSYNEQFF. CDR3 bases: TGTGCCAGCAGGGCAGCGGGGAGCTCCTACAATGAGCAGTTCTTC. Combining the CDR3 with reference TRBV2 and TRBJ2-1 gives the whole variable domain EPEVTQTPSHQVTQMGQEVILRCVPISNHLYFYWYRQILGQKVEFLVSFYNNEISEKSEIFDDQFSVERPDGSNFTLKIRSTKLEDSAMYFCASRAAGSSYNEQFFGPGTRLTVL.

The chain carries TRBV2 and TRBJ2-1, with D perhaps matching TRBD1 (6 bases). Germline CDR1 SNHLY, CDR2 FYNNEI. V was shortened by 9 bases and J by 1 base, with 16 bases between the two germline ends. This CDR3 is 15 amino acids long. In nucleotides, the CDR3 is TGTGCCAGTAGAGAGGGGACACTTTCCTACAATGAGCAGTTCTTC. It yields the protein CASREGTLSYNEQFF.

The chain has TRBV6-1 and TRBJ1-2; D unclear. CDR1 is MNHNS and CDR2 is SASEGT in the germline V gene. The CDR3 consists of 14 residues. V was clipped by 1 base and J by 2 bases, with 8 bases between them. The CDR3 nucleotides are TGTGCCAGCAGTGAAGAGGTAGCCAACTATGGCTACACCTTC. Encoded protein: CASSEEVANYGYTF.

This clone was counted at least ten times. The chain carries TRBV6-1 and TRBJ1-4; D perhaps matches TRBD1 (5 bases). Germline values: CDR1 MNHNS, CDR2 SASEGT. V was trimmed by 1 base and J by 8 bases, leaving 11 bases between them. The CDR3 spans 14 residues. The CDR3 nucleotides read TGTGCCAGCAGTGAAGGTGGAGGGGAAGAAAAACTGTTTTTT. Translated: CASSEGGGEEKLFF.

V is TRBV9 and J is TRBJ1-2, with TRBD1 as a possible D gene (6 bases). The CDR3 runs to 17 residues. V was clipped by 3 bases and J by 7 bases, with 25 bases between them. CDR1 and CDR2 (germline): SGDLS, YYNGEE. In DNA, the CDR3 is TGTGCCAGCAGCGCCAGCGGTACCGGGACATCACGGGTTGGCTACACCTTC. Amino acids: CASSASGTGTSRVGYTF. The full variable domain, with the rest looked up from reference TRBV9 and TRBJ1-2, is DSGVTQTPKHLITATGQRVTLRCSPRSGDLSVYWYQQSLDQGLQFLIQYYNGEERAKGNILERFSAQQFPDLHSELNLSSLELGDSALYFCASSASGTGTSRVGYTFGSGTRLTVV.

The chain couples TRBV5-1 to TRBJ2-1; perhaps TRBD2 as D (6 bases). The ends were cut back, 0 bases at V and 9 bases at J, with 13 bases in the middle. The CDR3 contains 14 residues. Germline lookup yields CDR1 SGHRS and CDR2 YFSETQ. The CDR3 coding sequence is TGCGCCAGCAGCTTGGCCACTAGCACGACTGAGCAGTTCTTC. Translating gives CASSLATSTTEQFF.

This clone has a handful of counts. The chain is built from TRBV6-5 and TRBJ1-4; 7 bases fit TRBD1. The CDR3 extends over 15 amino acids. The ends lost 6 bases at V and 5 bases at J; junction bases unmatched: 9. In germline, CDR1 is MNHEY, CDR2 SVGAGI. CDR3 protein: CASSKQGVINEKLFF. In DNA form, the CDR3 reads TGTGCCAGCAGCAAGCAGGGGGTGATCAATGAAAAACTGTTTTTT.

This chain joins TRBV27 and TRBJ1-3; D ambiguous. This CDR3 has 14 residues. Germline CDR1 MNHEY, CDR2 SMNVEV (reference sequence). Between the trimmed V and J ends, which lost 7 bases and 3 bases, there was a span of 13 bases. The CDR3 protein is CASTTIPFGNTIYF. CDR3 DNA: TGTGCCAGCACCACTATTCCTTTTGGAAACACCATATATTTT.

The J gene is TRBJ1-5, the V gene TRBV7-8, with 8 bases identical to TRBD1. J lost 5 bases, V lost 5 bases, and 2 bases had no gene match. The CDR3 runs 13 residues. CDR1 and CDR2 from the germline V gene are SGHVS and FQNEAQ. CDR3 nucleotide sequence: TGTGCCAGCAGCACGACAGGGGATCAGCCCCAGCATTTT. Translation gives CASSTTGDQPQHF. The full variable domain, in which reference TRBV7-8 and TRBJ1-5 provide the parts outside the CDR3, is GAGVSQSPRYKVAKRGQDVALRCDPISGHVSLFWYQQALGQGPEFLTYFQNEAQLDKSGLPSDRFFAERPEGSVSTLKIQRTQQEDSAVYLCASSTTGDQPQHFGDGTRLSIL.

This chain joins TRBV4-1 and TRBJ2-3, with 10 bases matching TRBD2. The J segment lost 4 bases and the V segment lost 5 bases, leaving 6 bases of the junction unmatched. This CDR3 is built from 15 residues. CDR1 is MGHRA, CDR2 YSYEKL, per germline. The CDR3 nucleotides are TGCGCCAGCAGCACGGGACTAGCGTTGGCAGATACGCAGTATTTT. This codes for CASSTGLALADTQYF.

On this clone itself: One junction end disagrees with the germline gene, perhaps due to a read error. V is TRBV6-5 and J is TRBJ2-2, with 10 bases aligning to TRBD2. This CDR3 comprises 16 residues. The germline V gene encodes CDR1 MNHEY and CDR2 SVGAGI. The CDR3 loop reads CASSWVSGGNIGELFF. CDR3 bases: TGTGCCAGCAGTTGGGTTAGCGGGGGGAACATCGGGGAGCTGTTTTTT.